This TCR beta chain was sequenced in a study of response to subunit inactivated influenza vaccine. Study-level results: Each seasonal influenza vaccination recruits few new T cells, the authors suggested.

The trim removed 1 base at V and 5 bases at J, leaving 7 bases unmatched. From germline, CDR1 is SGHTA and CDR2 FQGNSA. This CDR3 contains 15 residues. This clonotype was seen only a few times. Its target is not known. One entry per CDR3 protein results from TCRdb running MiXCR on the RT-PCR reads. The sample has about 520,000 distinct CDR3 sequences; roughly 9.8% are singletons. The rearrangement links TRBV7-2 to TRBJ2-7, with 8 bases aligning to TRBD2. The sequencing here drew on PBMCs from blood, taken 35 to 45 days after vaccination. The clonotype comes from a man between 45 and 60 years old who received an inactivated influenza vaccine. The CDR3: CASSLVEREYNEQYF. The CDR3, as DNA: TGTGCCAGCAGCTTAGTCGAGCGGGAGTATAACGAGCAGTACTTC.